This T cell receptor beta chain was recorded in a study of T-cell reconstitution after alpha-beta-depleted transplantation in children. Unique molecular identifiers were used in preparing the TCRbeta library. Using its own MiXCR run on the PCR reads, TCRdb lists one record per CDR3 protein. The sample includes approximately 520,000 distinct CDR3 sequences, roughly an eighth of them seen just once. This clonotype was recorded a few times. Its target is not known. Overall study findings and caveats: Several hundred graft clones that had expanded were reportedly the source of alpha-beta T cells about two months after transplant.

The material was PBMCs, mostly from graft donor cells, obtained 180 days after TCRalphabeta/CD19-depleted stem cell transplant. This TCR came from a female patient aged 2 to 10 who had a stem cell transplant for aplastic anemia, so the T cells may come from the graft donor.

In nucleotides, the CDR3 is TGCAGTGCTCCCCAGCGGGGGGAACCTCCGGGGGCTTTCTTT. It translates to CSAPQRGEPPGAFF. The V gene is TRBV20-1, the J gene TRBJ1-1, with a tentative D call TRBD1 (5 bases). Trimming left V 5 bases short and J 11 bases short, with 24 bases between. The germline V gene encodes CDR1 DFQATT and CDR2 SNEGSKA (reference sequence). The CDR3 covers 14 residues.